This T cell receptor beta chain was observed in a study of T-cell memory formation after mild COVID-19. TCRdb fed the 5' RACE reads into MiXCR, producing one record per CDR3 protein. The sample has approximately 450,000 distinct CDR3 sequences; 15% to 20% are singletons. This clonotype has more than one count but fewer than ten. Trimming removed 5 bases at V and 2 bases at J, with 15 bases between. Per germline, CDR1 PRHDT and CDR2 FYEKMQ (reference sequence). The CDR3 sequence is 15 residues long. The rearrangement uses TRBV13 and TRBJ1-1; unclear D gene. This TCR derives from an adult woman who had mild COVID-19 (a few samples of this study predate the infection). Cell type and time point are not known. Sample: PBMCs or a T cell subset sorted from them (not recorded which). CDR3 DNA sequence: TGTGCCAGCAGCCCCGGGAGTCGGGCCAACACTGAAGCTTTCTTT. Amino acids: CASSPGSRANTEAFF.